The T cell receptor (beta chain) under discussion was sequenced for a study of OX40 agonist ivuxolimab in advanced cancers. About the study: Of mixed ages from 23 to 79 and averaging approximately 60 years, the group was almost 85% male. Study findings and constraints: Among the least clonally expanded were partial responders at 0.1-3.0 mg/kg. Dose levels from 0.1 to 3.0 mg/kg saw CD4+ and CD8+ blood T cells expand clonally by week 6. It was also the case that some nonresponders had low normalized T-cell clonal expansion.

Germline V gives CDR1 LNHDA, CDR2 SQIVND (reference sequence). The V gene lost 2 bases and the J gene lost 5 bases, with 4 bases spanning the gap. CDR3 length: 11 amino acids. TCRdb's table, derived via immunoSEQ multiplex PCR, lists solely in-frame clones and lacks some. The table records about 51,000 clones, 88% of them present only once. Details on this clone: Its antigen is not identified.

This receptor was obtained from an adult with an advanced solid tumor such as melanoma, head and neck, liver or kidney cancer. The chain recombines TRBV19 with TRBJ2-7, with D hard to call. Sequenced material: CD4+ or CD8+ T cells sorted from blood, taken in a trial of the OX40 agonist ivuxolimab. This CDR3 reads CASSIRHEQYF. CDR3 DNA: TGTGCCAGTAGTATACGGCACGAGCAGTACTTC.